This T cell receptor beta chain was captured in a study of T-cell memory formation after mild COVID-19. Overall study context: The TCR clusters were mostly specific to one donor. Study-wide points: Shrinking CD4+ clones were chiefly CM and EM; CD8+ ones were chiefly EMRA. CD4/CD8 balance characterized clones contracting day 15 to 85, and CD4+ skew characterized later expanders.

TCR alpha and TCR beta cDNA libraries carrying sample barcodes and UMIs were produced by 5'RACE using constant-segment primers. TCRdb reprocessed the 5' RACE reads with MiXCR, giving one entry per CDR3 protein. The sample records just over 150,000 distinct CDR3 sequences, roughly 31% being singletons. This clonotype has a handful of counts. Its antigen is undetermined. Sequencing input: PBMCs or a T cell subset sorted from them (not recorded which). The sequence was obtained from an adult woman who had mild COVID-19 (a few samples of this study predate the infection). Cell type and time point are not known.

This CDR3 is CAWSLHMGGGANEQFF. DNA for the CDR3: TGTGCCTGGAGTCTCCATATGGGCGGGGGGGCAAATGAGCAGTTCTTC. The rearrangement uses TRBV30 and TRBJ2-1; TRBD2 agrees at 9 bases. Germline V gives CDR1 GTSNPN, CDR2 SVGIG (reference sequence). V lost 2 bases, J lost 7 bases, and 12 bases stayed unmatched. The CDR3 length is 16 residues.